This T cell receptor (beta chain) is from a study of CDR3 diversity in severe acne. This clonotype showed up many times. Germline loops: CDR1 SGHKS, CDR2 YYEKEE (reference sequence). CDR3 size: 13 residues. Trimming took 4 bases from V and 4 from J; bases not matched to a gene: 2. MiXCR, applied by TCRdb to the PCR reads, yields one record per CDR3 protein. The repertoire includes about 86,000 distinct CDR3 sequences, 51% of them detected once, and roughly an eighth sits in the top ten. This receptor was obtained from a male donor in good health, without acne. Sequenced: blood. The rearrangement uses TRBV5-5 and TRBJ1-2; 9 bases align to TRBD1. The CDR3 protein is CASSLDRGYGYTF. CDR3 coding DNA: TGTGCCAGCAGCCTGGACAGGGGCTATGGCTACACCTTC.